This T cell receptor (beta chain) was sequenced during a study of T cells in Graves' hyperthyroidism and ophthalmopathy. In the study overall: Peripheral blood was acquired at first diagnosis, ahead of any therapy whatsoever.

In this sample, this clonotype turned up a few times. RNA transcripts gave rise to amplified TCR beta CDR3 regions. When the TCR CDR3 underwent first-round RT-PCR, the HTBI primer set was used. TCRdb reprocessed the multiplex PCR reads with MiXCR, giving one entry per CDR3 protein. The repertoire consists of a few hundred thousand distinct CDR3 sequences, with 15% to 20% occurring once and the leading ten covering about 31%. Germline V gene lookup returns CDR1 LNHNV and CDR2 YYDKDF (reference sequence). The V end was cut by 1 base, the J end by 3 bases, with 7 bases between. The CDR3 has 13 amino acids.

The source is a woman in her thirties with Graves' ophthalmopathy. The chain is built from TRBV15 and TRBJ2-7; D is unclear. The specimen sequenced was blood. CDR3 nucleotides: TGTGCCACCAGCAGAGTATTCGGCTACGAGCAGTACTTC. As protein: CATSRVFGYEQYF.